Each of the 5 T cell receptor beta chains below was sequenced from the same sample in a study of shared T cell receptors in the human thymus. The method was immunoSEQ multiplex PCR; TCRdb's version includes in-frame clones alone and lacks a portion of them. The sample contains hundreds of thousands of clones, 75% to 80% of which appear only once. These data were also reused for a study on human thymus T cells.

The specimen sequenced was thymocytes. The receptor source for this set is a boy in the first two years of life with a congenital heart defect.

This clone was recorded once. The J gene is TRBJ1-1, the V gene TRBV28, with D perhaps matching TRBD1 (6 bases). This CDR3 region has 13 residues. CDR1 and CDR2 from the germline V gene are MDHEN and SYDVKM. V gave up 3 bases and J gave up 11 bases, with 16 bases separating them. The CDR3: CASSFTGPIVAFF. In DNA, the CDR3 is TGTGCCAGCAGTTTCACAGGGCCCATTGTCGCTTTCTTT.

The rearrangement links TRBV4-2 to TRBJ2-7; no definite D call. There are 16 residues in the CDR3. Between the trimmed V and J ends, which lost 2 bases and 3 bases, there was a span of 17 bases. Germline V CDR1 and CDR2: LGHNA, YNFKEQ. The CDR3 sequence is CASSQSSPVPLYEQYF. CDR3 in DNA: TGTGCCAGCAGCCAATCCTCACCAGTCCCCCTCTACGAGCAGTACTTC.

The chain carries TRBV30 and TRBJ2-2; a possible D gene is TRBD2 (6 bases). The germline V and J ends were trimmed by 2 bases and 3 bases, with 16 bases remaining between them. The CDR3 totals 16 residues. Germline V gives CDR1 GTSNPN, CDR2 SVGIG (reference sequence). As DNA, the CDR3 is TGTGCCTGGAGTCGGGGGACTCTACCGGACACCGGGGAGCTGTTTTTT. Its protein is CAWSRGTLPDTGELFF.

The gene calls are TRBV15 and TRBJ1-5; TRBD1 matches 9 bases. Germline CDR1 is LNHNV and CDR2 is YYDKDF (reference sequence). With 4 bases clipped from V and 6 bases from J, the junction kept 4 bases outside the gene matches. The CDR3 extends over 14 amino acids. In nucleotides, the CDR3 is TGTGCCACCAGCACCGACAGGGGGGGTCAGCCCCAGCATTTT. Protein product: CATSTDRGGQPQHF.

The chain couples TRBV5-1 to TRBJ2-1; no reliable D call. With 1 base removed from V and 5 bases from J, the gap between germline ends came to 7 bases. Germline CDR1 reads SGHRS; CDR2 reads YFSETQ. The CDR3 is 13 amino acids. Here the CDR3 reads CASSLQIDNEQFF. Here the CDR3 DNA reads TGCGCCAGCAGCTTGCAGATCGACAATGAGCAGTTCTTC.